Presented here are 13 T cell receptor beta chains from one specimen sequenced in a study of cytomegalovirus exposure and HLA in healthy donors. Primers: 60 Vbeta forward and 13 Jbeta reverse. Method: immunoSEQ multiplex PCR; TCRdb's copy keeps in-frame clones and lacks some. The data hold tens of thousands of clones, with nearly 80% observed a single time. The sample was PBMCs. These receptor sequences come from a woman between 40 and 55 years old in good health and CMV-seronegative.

The CDR3 DNA is TGTGCCAGCAGCGTAGGACAGGGGGCAAGTGAAGCTTTCTTT. Protein sequence: CASSVGQGASEAFF. This chain joins TRBV9 and TRBJ1-1; 10 bases are a match to TRBD1. With 0 bases clipped from V and 7 bases from J, the junction kept 3 bases outside the gene matches. The germline CDR1 and CDR2 sequences are SGDLS and YYNGEE. This CDR3 region has 14 residues.

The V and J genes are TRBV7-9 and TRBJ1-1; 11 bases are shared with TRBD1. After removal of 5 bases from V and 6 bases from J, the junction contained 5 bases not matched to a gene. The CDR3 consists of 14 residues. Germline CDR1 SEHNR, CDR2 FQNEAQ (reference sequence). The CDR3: CASSPGQGAPEAFF. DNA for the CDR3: TGTGCCAGCAGCCCCGGACAGGGGGCCCCTGAAGCTTTCTTT.

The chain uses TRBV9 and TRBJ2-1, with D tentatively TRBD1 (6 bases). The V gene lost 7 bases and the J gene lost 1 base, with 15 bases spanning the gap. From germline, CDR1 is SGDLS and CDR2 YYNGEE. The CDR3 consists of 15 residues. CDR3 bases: TGTGCCAGCTCAGGGAACAGGGAATCCTACAATGAGCAGTTCTTC. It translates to CASSGNRESYNEQFF.

Here the CDR3 DNA reads TGTGCCAGCAGTTACTCCGGGCTAGCGGGCTACAATGAGCAGTTCTTC. Protein product: CASSYSGLAGYNEQFF. The V gene is TRBV6-6, the J gene TRBJ2-1, with 8 bases matching TRBD2. CDR1 is MNHNY and CDR2 is SVGAGI in the germline V gene (reference sequence). This CDR3 contains 16 residues. V shed 0 bases and J 3 bases; nucleotides not matched to a gene: 4.

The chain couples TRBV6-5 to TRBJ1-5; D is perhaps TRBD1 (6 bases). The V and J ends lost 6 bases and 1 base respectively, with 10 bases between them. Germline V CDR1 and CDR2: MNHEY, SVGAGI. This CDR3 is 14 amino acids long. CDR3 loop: CASRKTGSNQPQHF. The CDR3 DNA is TGTGCCAGCAGAAAAACAGGGAGCAATCAGCCCCAGCATTTT.

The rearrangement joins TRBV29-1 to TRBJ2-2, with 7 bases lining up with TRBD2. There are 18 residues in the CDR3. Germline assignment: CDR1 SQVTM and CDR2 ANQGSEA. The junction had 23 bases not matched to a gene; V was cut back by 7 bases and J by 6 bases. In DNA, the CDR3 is TGCAGCGGGAAAAATAACTTGGGGGGGGGTGTAAGCTCCGGGGAGCTGTTTTTT. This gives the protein CSGKNNLGGGVSSGELFF.

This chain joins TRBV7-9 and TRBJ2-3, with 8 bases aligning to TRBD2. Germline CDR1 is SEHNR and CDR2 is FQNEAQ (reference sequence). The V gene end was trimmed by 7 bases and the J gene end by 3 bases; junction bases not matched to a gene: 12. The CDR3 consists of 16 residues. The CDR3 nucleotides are TGTGCCAGCACCTCGGGGCTAACTAGCGGTACAGATACGCAGTATTTT. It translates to CASTSGLTSGTDTQYF.

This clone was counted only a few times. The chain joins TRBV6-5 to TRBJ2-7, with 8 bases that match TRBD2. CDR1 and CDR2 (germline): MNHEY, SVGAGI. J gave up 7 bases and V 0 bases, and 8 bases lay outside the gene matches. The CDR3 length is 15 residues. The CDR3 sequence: CASSYSGRALGEQYF. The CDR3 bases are TGTGCCAGCAGTTACTCCGGGAGGGCCTTGGGAGAGCAGTACTTC.

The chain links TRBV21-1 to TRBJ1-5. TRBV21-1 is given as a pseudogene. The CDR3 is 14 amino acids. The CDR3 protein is CASDPSGGCQPQHF. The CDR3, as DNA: TGTGCCAGTGACCCATCGGGGGGCTGTCAGCCCCAGCATTTT.

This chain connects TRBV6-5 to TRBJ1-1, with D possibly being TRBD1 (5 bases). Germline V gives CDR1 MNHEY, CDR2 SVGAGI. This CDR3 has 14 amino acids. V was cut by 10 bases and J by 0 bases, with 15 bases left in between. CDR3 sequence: CATRGGYMNTEAFF. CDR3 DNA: TGTGCCACCCGGGGGGGGTACATGAACACTGAAGCTTTCTTT.

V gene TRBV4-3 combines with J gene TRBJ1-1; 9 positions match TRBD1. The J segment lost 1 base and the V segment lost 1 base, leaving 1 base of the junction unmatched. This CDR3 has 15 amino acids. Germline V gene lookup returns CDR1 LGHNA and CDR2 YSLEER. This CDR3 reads CASSQAGQGNTEAFF. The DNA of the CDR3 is TGCGCCAGCAGCCAAGCGGGACAGGGGAACACTGAAGCTTTCTTT.

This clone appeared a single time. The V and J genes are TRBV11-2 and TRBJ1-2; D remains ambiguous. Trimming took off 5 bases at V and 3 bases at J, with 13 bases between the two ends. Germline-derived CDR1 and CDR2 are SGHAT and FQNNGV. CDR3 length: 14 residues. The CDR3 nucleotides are TGTGCCAGCAGCGTAGGACCCGAGGACTATGGCTACACCTTC. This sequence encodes CASSVGPEDYGYTF.

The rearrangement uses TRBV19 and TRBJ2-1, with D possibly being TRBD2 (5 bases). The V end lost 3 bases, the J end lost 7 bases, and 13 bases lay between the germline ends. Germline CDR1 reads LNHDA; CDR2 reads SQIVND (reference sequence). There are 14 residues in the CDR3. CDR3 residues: CASSITVARNEQFF. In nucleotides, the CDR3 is TGTGCCAGTAGTATTACGGTAGCGAGGAATGAGCAGTTCTTC.